The next 5 T cell receptor beta chains were all read from a single sample in a study of T-cell reconstitution after alpha-beta-depleted transplantation in children. The authors prepared the TCRbeta library with unique molecular identifiers. One entry per CDR3 protein, called by TCRdb with MiXCR from the PCR reads. The data hold hundreds of thousands of distinct CDR3 sequences, with about 12% observed a single time. The sequenced sample was PBMCs, obtained before TCRalphabeta/CD19-depleted stem cell transplant. The receptor source for this set is a girl aged 2-10 years with congenital amegakaryocytic thrombocytopenia, due to receive a stem cell transplant.

CDR3 nucleotides: TGCAGCGTTGCAACCGGGACTAGCGACACCAATGAGCAGTTCTTC. Translating gives CSVATGTSDTNEQFF. The chain is built from TRBV29-1 and TRBJ2-1; 10 nucleotides align to TRBD2. Trimming cost V 4 bases and J 6 bases; bases outside gene matches: 9. Germline V CDR1 and CDR2: SQVTM, ANQGSEA. The CDR3 has 15 amino acids.

Only a few counts were recorded for this clonotype. The V gene is TRBV7-6, the J gene TRBJ2-1; D may be TRBD1 (6 bases). The CDR3 sequence is 17 residues long. From germline, CDR1 is SGHVS and CDR2 FNYEAQ. Deletions cut 2 bases from V and 7 bases from J, with 21 bases between. The CDR3 sequence: CASSLLPLRGSRNEQFF. The CDR3 region has the DNA TGTGCCAGCAGCTTATTGCCCCTAAGGGGGAGTAGGAATGAGCAGTTCTTC.

This clonotype was seen a handful of times. This chain uses TRBV7-3 with TRBJ2-1, with 8 bases that match TRBD2. The trim removed 4 bases at V and 7 bases at J, leaving 18 bases unmatched. The CDR3 consists of 18 residues. Looked up from germline, CDR1 is SGHTA and CDR2 is FQGTGA. The CDR3 nucleotides read TGTGCCAGCAGCTCATACCCCATAGAGGGACTAGGGGTGAATGAGCAGTTCTTC. This codes for CASSSYPIEGLGVNEQFF.

In its sample, this clonotype was seen many times. The chain couples TRBV5-6 to TRBJ1-2; D remains ambiguous. V shed 0 bases and J shed 4 bases, with 16 bases lying between them. Germline V lookup: CDR1 SGHDT, CDR2 YYEEEE. The CDR3 has 16 residues. CDR3 loop: CASSLGISESTYGYTF. The DNA of the CDR3 is TGTGCCAGCAGCTTGGGGATAAGTGAGTCTACCTATGGCTACACCTTC.

This clonotype occurred many times. V gene TRBV27 combines with J gene TRBJ2-3; no definite D call. The CDR3 consists of 13 residues. The ends were cut back, 5 bases at V and 8 bases at J, with 14 bases in the middle. Germline V gene sequence: CDR1 MNHEY, CDR2 SMNVEV (reference sequence). CDR3 sequence reads: CASSPGVWLTQYF. CDR3 in DNA: TGTGCCAGCAGTCCCGGAGTTTGGCTTACGCAGTATTTT.